This T cell receptor beta chain was sequenced during a study of T cell changes during pregnancy in multiple sclerosis. V gave up 4 bases and J gave up 4 bases, with 14 bases separating them. CDR1 and CDR2 (germline): LNHDA, SQIVND (reference sequence). The CDR3 sequence is 15 residues long. Here immunoSEQ multiplex PCR was the method, and the copy in TCRdb shows in-frame clones only, minus some. The sample yields 30,000 to 45,000 clones, 92% seen once. The receptor was derived from a female donor in good health, enrolled as a control in a pregnancy study. This specimen consisted of CD4+ T cells from peripheral blood mononuclear cells, obtained in the third trimester of pregnancy. The J gene is TRBJ1-5, the V gene TRBV19; a possible D gene is TRBD1 (5 bases). CDR3 loop: CASSTPGGGNQPQHF. CDR3 sequence (DNA): TGTGCCAGTAGTACCCCCGGCGGGGGGAATCAGCCCCAGCATTTT. The variable domain in full, completed from reference TRBV19 and TRBJ1-5, reads DGGITQSPKYLFRKEGQNVTLSCEQNLNHDAMYWYRQDPGQGLRLIYYSQIVNDFQKGDIAEGYSVSREKKESFPLTVTSAQKNPTAFYLCASSTPGGGNQPQHFGDGTRLSIL.